The entry that follows covers one T cell receptor (beta chain) sequence. It has no known antigen specificity. No base qualities exist here, and no much larger clone lies one base off it. The data derive from a study of chemoradiotherapy in HPV16-positive cancers (dated by TCRdb to 2021 to 2024). Looking at the study overall: Candidate HPV-specific T-cell clones and common TCR motifs were defined through functional T-cell assays on cells from two HPV16-positive patients. TCR repertoires from roughly 93 patients with HPV-related cancers were then used to track the candidate HPV-specific TCRs and motifs. Whether T-cell immunity against the HPV oncoproteins E6 and E7 changes during chemoradiotherapy and whether survival is affected by this immunity were examined in the study. Overall results and qualifications from the work: The survival association was reported for HPV16-positive patients, and the functional definition of HPV-specific T cells was derived from only a couple of HPV16-positive patients. In HPV16-positive patients, expansion of HPV-responsive T cells during chemoradiotherapy was associated with improved recurrence-free survival. Expansion of candidate HPV-specific clones and E7-related TCR motifs was observed in the tumor microenvironment during treatment, whereas no such expansion was observed for non-HPV-specific T cells.

Repertoires were sampled multiple times during chemoradiotherapy, which allowed clonal expansion in the tumor microenvironment to be followed. Library method: the immunoSEQ multiplex PCR assay. The immuneACCESS repertoire file appears here via TCRdb, limited to in-frame rearrangements. These files lack a portion of the clones; in checked studies, under half of the deficit traces to unresolved V genes, and the cause of the others is not known. The sample includes 13,000 to 15,000 clones, with roughly 63% observed a single time. The top ten clones comprise roughly 19% of the sample. Its CDR3 holds 19 amino acids, cysteine through phenylalanine. Only the CDR3 portion is preserved as DNA: 57 bases, with reading frame beginning at the first base. Trimming accounts for 3 bases at V and 2 bases at J, while the number of junction bases matched to no gene is 17. From a lookup of the germline V gene (reference sequence), CDR1 and CDR2 are SGHNT and YYREEE.

The sequence was obtained from a human donor with HPV-associated anogenital cancer. The rearrangement joined TRBV5-4 to TRBJ2-1; 7 nucleotides in the junction match TRBD1. Sampling took place from a patient who underwent chemoradiotherapy. The DNA sequence is as follows: TGTGCCAGCAGCTCCGACAGGGCCGGAAGGGGAATCACCTACAATGAGCAGTTCTTC. It codes for CASSSDRAGRGITYNEQFF.